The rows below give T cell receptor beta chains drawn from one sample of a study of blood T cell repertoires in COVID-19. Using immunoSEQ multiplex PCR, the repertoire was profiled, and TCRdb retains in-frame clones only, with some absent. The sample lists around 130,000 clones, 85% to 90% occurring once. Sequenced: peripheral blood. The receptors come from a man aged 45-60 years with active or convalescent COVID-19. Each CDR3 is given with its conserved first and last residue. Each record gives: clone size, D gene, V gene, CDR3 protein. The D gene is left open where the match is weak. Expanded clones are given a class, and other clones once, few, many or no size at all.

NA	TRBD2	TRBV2	CASSEGLAGGQGETQYF
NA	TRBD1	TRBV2	CASIKRTGPTEAFF
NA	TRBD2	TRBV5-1	CASSLISGSSYNEQFF
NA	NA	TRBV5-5	CASSFSRDNEQFF
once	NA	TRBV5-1	CASSPPGFRNTGELFF
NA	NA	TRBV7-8	CASSSSTVYQETQYF
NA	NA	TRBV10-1	CASSEKIGGEAFF
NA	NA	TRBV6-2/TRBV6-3	CASSYSTGRIGGNQPQHF
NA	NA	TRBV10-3	CAISESWAQPQHF
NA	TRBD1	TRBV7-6	CASSRDRVPGNTIYF
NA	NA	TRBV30	CAWSRVSYEQYF
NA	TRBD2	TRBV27	CASSLREGFYEQYF
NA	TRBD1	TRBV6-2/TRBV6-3	CASSYSPDRELDGYTF